Here is one T cell receptor (beta chain) with its context. What it binds is unknown. The sample is drawn from a study of cytomegalovirus exposure and HLA in healthy donors. All the people who gave samples were healthy bone marrow donors. Use of 60 Vbeta and 13 Jbeta primers characterized the PCR. Clones were sequenced by immunoSEQ multiplex PCR, and TCRdb holds only the in-frame ones, with some missing. The table lists 120,000 or so clones, approximately 80% of them singletons. General study points: In a later analysis, a missense DCLRE1C variant was linked to TCR beta V- and J-gene trimming. TCR beta sequences reportedly predicted most subjects' HLA-A and HLA-B alleles accurately.

V dropped 11 bases and J dropped 4 bases, with 11 bases sitting between them. The CDR3 loop spans 12 amino acids. CDR1 is LNHDA and CDR2 is SQIVND in the germline V gene (reference sequence). Sequences were obtained from PBMCs. This clonotype was sampled from a man between 18 and 35 years old in good health and CMV-seronegative. The chain links TRBV19 to TRBJ2-2; D unclear. The CDR3 sequence: CASRMGTGELFF. DNA for the CDR3: TGTGCCTCGCGGATGGGCACCGGGGAGCTGTTTTTT.